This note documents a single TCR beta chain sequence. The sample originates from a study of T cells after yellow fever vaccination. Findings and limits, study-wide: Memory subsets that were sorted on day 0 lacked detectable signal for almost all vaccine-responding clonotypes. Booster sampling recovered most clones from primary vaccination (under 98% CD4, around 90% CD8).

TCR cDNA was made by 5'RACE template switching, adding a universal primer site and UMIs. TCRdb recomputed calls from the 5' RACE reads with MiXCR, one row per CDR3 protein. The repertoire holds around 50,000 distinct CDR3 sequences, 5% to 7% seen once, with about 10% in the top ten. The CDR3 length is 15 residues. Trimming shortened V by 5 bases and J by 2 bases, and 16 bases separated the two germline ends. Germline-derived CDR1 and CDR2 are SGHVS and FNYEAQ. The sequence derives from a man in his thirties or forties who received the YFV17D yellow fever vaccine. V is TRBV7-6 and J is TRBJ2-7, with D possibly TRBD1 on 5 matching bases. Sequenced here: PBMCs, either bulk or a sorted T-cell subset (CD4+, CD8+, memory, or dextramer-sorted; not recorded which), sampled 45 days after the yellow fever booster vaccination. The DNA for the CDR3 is TGTGCCAGCAGCGCAATAGGGCAGGGTCCCTACGAGCAGTACTTC. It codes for CASSAIGQGPYEQYF.